The sequence of this TCR beta chain was determined in a study of T cells in localized non-small cell lung cancer (dated by TCRdb to between 2020 and 2021). With respect to the entire study: Comparing tumors with uninvolved tumor-adjacent lungs, the study looked at the T cell repertoires of a few hundred patients with early-stage NSCLC. All 250 or so NSCLC patients in the cohort were treatment-naive and had localized lung tumors that were resected. A mean age of about 66 years was recorded for the NSCLC patients, of whom some 130 were male and 85 to 110 were female. Study-wide conclusions, independent of this receptor: A median of 57 of the top 100 tumor clones turned up in the paired uninvolved adjacent lung, and approximately 30 of those clones also ranked among the top 100 of that same adjacent lung. Uninvolved tumor-adjacent lung showed the highest T cell clonality, higher than tumor, which suggests more focused antigenic responses in the adjacent lung. Because multi-region tumor sequencing was not performed, intratumor heterogeneity could not be ruled out. Longer overall survival was associated with higher T cell density in blood, whereas shorter survival was associated with higher clonality in adjacent lung. Because the study design was exploratory, TCR variables were selected using unadjusted p-values without false-discovery rate correction.

The CDR3 contains 16 residues, cysteine and phenylalanine counted. Kept here is only the CDR3 DNA, which spans 48 bases and is read in frame from base 1. Germline trimming amounts to 4 bases on V and 9 bases on J, with 8 as the count of junction bases outside the gene matches. CDR1 and CDR2, per the germline V gene, are SGHNT and YENEEA. Within its sample, this clone is medium-sized (0.01 to 0.1%). Its specific antigen is unknown. Base qualities were left out, and no much larger clone turns up one base away. Uninvolved adjacent lung was sampled at least 2 cm away from the tumor margin, and two independent pathologists confirmed that the tissue had no atypia. At diagnosis, tumor, uninvolved tumor-adjacent lung and peripheral blood were collected and then preserved as a mix of FFPE and fresh-frozen material. The immunoSEQ Assay was used to sequence TCR beta CDR3 regions from DNA. The study's own analysis went as follows. T cell density was computed as TCR beta template counts normalized to usable DNA estimated by amplifying housekeeping genes. The preseqR package was used to estimate richness by extrapolating to 400,000 templates for PBMC samples and to 120,000 templates for tissue samples. Clonality was taken to be one minus Pielou's evenness. Tissue-enriched TCRs were identified by differential abundance testing using productive amino-acid clonotypes, minimum total count 5 and alpha 0.1. The Jaccard Index and the Morisita Overlap Index were used to quantify repertoire overlap between compartments. GLIPH grouped TCR beta CDR3s together with public tetramer-defined viral CDR3s, and a viral motif had to include at least three viral sequences and also show V-gene enrichment. TCRdb took over this immuneACCESS table, retaining in-frame rearrangements with V and J assigned. Such tables are incomplete; in checked studies, under half of the missing clones stem from an unresolved V gene, and the remainder is unexplained. The D gene and trimming were derived from the DNA, and the V and J assignments and clone size from that table. The sample table holds some 2,000 clones, of which 25% to 30% were seen once. The ten largest clones add up to around 20% of the sample.

The rearrangement combines TRBV11-3 with TRBJ2-1, with TRBD2 identical over 14 junction bases. This receptor was obtained from a male donor older than 55 with stage II lung adenocarcinoma. Specimen: normal lung tissue next to the tumor, collected before any cancer treatment. CDR3 sequence: CASSSGTSGRRGEQFF. The DNA is as follows: TGTGCCAGCAGCTCTGGGACTAGCGGGAGAAGAGGTGAGCAGTTCTTC.